This T cell receptor (beta chain) came from a study of a mutant IDH1 vaccine in newly diagnosed glioma. Overall study context: Vaccinations, eight in total, occurred in weeks 1, 3, 5, 7, 11, 15, 19, 23. Former treatment meant radiotherapy, temozolomide, or both; the majority had gotten both. Study-wide findings and caveats: Vaccine-induced responses were seen in approximately 92% of patients, spanning several MHC alleles. Changes to the top peripheral T cell clonotypes appeared unrelated to pseudoprogression.

The V and J ends lost 4 bases and 5 bases respectively, with 11 bases between them. The CDR3 is made up of 13 amino acids. The germline V gene encodes CDR1 SGHAT and CDR2 FQNNGV. Note on this clone: Antigen: not known.

Regarding time point: week 11, during vaccination. Vaccination used 300 ug of mutant IDH1 20-mer peptide per dose, with topical imiquimod. Only in-frame clones appear in the TCRdb table, and some are missing; sequencing was by immunoSEQ multiplex PCR. The data contain roughly 120,000 clones, about 80% of them singletons. The rearrangement joins TRBV11-2 to TRBJ1-2; tentatively, D is TRBD1 (5 bases). Here the sequenced sample was PBMCs, taken from a glioma patient whose treatment included an IDH1 peptide vaccine. The TCR comes from a man aged 35 to 55 with glioma. CDR3 sequence reads: CASSSSGQYGYTF. CDR3 nucleotide sequence: TGTGCCAGCAGCTCTTCGGGGCAGTATGGCTACACCTTC.